The 3 T cell receptor beta chains reported below all come from one sample, sequenced in a study of cytomegalovirus exposure and HLA in healthy donors (TCRdb year 2017). Library preparation was by the immunoSEQ multiplex PCR assay. The multiplex PCR relied on a mix of 60 forward primers for TCR Vbeta segments and 13 reverse primers for TCR Jbeta segments. In its TCRdb copy, this immuneACCESS table keeps in-frame sequences only and misses some clones. Where compared with another copy, unresolved V genes explain less than half of these, and the others have no known cause. A total of under 150,000 clones appear in this sample, around 78% of them only once. Of the sample, around 1.5% falls within the top ten clones. The sample was PBMCs. Source of these receptors: a woman between 18 and 30 years old in good health and CMV-seronegative.

This clone has just a few counts. The junction does not match germline at one end; this may be a read error. Other DNA sequences in the sample encode the same CDR3. This chain links TRBV28 with TRBJ1-4; tentatively, D is TRBD1 (5 bases). Germline V lookup: CDR1 MDHEN, CDR2 SYDVKM. The length of the CDR3 is 14 residues. The CDR3 DNA reads TGTGCCAGCAGTTTATGGGACACCTATGAAAAGCTGTTTTTT. Translating it yields CASSLWDTYEKLFF.

This clone was seen a single time. The chain uses TRBV5-6 and TRBJ1-1; 9 bases match TRBD1. J was trimmed by 6 bases and V by 4 bases; bases with no gene match: 4. The CDR3 covers 13 residues. Germline V CDR1 and CDR2: SGHDT, YYEEEE. The CDR3 sequence: CASSLDRGAEAFF. CDR3 coding DNA: TGTGCCAGCAGCCTGGACAGGGGCGCTGAAGCTTTCTTT. Supplemented by reference TRBV5-6 and TRBJ1-1, the full variable domain reads DAGVTQSPTHLIKTRGQQVTLRCSPKSGHDTVSWYQQALGQGPQFIFQYYEEEERQRGNFPDRFSGHQFPNYSSELNVNALLLGDSALYLCASSLDRGAEAFFGQGTRLTVV.

This chain's CDR3 is CSARVGIGAFF. CDR3 bases: TGCAGTGCGCGGGTGGGGATAGGAGCTTTCTTT. The chain joins TRBV20-1 to TRBJ1-1, with D hard to call. CDR3 size: 11 residues. V was trimmed by 6 bases and J by 10 bases, leaving 15 bases between them. Per the germline V gene, CDR1 is DFQATT and CDR2 is SNEGSKA (reference sequence).